This TCR beta chain appears in the sequencing data of a study of patients and donors after allogeneic stem cell transplantation (TCRdb year 2020). Libraries were prepared through RT-PCR. Instrument used: NextSeq 550. Clones were called with MiXCR by TCRdb after fastp trimmed the public reads at Q25, and only in-frame beta chains were retained. Every distinct CDR3 protein forms one entry, paired with its most common genes and DNA. The sample yields tens of thousands of distinct CDR3 sequences; about two fifths were counted once. The ten largest clonotypes hold around 80% of the sample. This clonotype appeared a few times. Its specific antigen is unknown. No base quality information exists; no much larger clone differs at one position. The clonotype comes from a human donor who was either an allogeneic HSCT recipient or a stem cell or donor lymphocyte infusion donor (not recorded which). It is not recorded whose cells these are; they may come from a transplant donor. Specimen: blood, either unsorted or a sorted T cell fraction (not recorded which).

Read as DNA, the sequence is TGTGCCACTTGTCGTCTAGGGGACTATGGCTACACCTTC. It codes for CATCRLGDYGYTF. The chain is made from TRBV6-5 and TRBJ1-2; D gene: possibly TRBD1, on 5 matching bases. The CDR3 covers 13 residues, taking in both the cysteine and the phenylalanine. Only the CDR3 region is kept as DNA, spanning 39 bases read in frame from base 1. V lost 10 bases and J lost 3 bases; the stretch between them is 15 bases long. CDR1 and CDR2 are read off the germline V gene as MNHEY and SVGAGI.